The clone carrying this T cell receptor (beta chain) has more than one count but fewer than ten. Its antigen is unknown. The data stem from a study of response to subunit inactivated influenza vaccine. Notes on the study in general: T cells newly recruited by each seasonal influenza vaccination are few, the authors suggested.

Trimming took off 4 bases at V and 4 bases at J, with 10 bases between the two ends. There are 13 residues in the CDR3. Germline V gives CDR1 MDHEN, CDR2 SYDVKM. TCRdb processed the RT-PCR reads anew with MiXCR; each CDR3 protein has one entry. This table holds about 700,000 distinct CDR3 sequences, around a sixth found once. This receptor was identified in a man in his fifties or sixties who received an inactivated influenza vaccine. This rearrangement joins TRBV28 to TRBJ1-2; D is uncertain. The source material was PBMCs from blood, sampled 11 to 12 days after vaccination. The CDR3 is CASSYIRSYGYTF. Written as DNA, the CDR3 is TGTGCCAGCAGTTACATCCGCAGCTATGGCTACACCTTC.